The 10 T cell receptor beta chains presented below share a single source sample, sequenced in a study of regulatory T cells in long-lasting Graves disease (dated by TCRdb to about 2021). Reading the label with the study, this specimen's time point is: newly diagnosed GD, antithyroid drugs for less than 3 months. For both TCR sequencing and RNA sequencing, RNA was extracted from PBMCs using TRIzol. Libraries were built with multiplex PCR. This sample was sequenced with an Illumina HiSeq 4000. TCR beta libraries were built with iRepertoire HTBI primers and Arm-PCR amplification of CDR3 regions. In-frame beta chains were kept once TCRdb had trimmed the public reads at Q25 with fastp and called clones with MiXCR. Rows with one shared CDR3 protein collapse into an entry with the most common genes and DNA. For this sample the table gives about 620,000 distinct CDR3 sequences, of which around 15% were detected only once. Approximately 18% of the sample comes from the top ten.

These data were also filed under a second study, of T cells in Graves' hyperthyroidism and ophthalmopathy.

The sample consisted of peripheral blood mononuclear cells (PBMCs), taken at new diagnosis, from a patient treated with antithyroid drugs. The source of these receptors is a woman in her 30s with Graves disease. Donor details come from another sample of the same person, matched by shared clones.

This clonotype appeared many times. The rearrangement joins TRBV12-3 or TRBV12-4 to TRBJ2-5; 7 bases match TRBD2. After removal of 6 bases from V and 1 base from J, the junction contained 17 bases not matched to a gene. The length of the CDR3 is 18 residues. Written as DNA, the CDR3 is TGTGCCAGCAGCCAGAGGGAGGGACTTAGCGGAGTCCAAGAGACCCAGTACTTC. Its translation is CASSQREGLSGVQETQYF.

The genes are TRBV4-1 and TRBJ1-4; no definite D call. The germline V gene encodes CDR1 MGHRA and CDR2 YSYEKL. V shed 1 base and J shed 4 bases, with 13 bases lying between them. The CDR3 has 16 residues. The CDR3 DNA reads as TGCGCCAGCAGCCAAGGACATGGGATAATTAATGAAAAACTGTTTTTT. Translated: CASSQGHGIINEKLFF.

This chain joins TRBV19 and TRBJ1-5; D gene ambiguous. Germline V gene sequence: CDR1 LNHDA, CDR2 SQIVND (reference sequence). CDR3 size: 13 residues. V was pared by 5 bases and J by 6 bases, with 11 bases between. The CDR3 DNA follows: TGTGCCAGTAGTGTCCCCGAGGGTCAGCCCCAGCATTTT. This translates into CASSVPEGQPQHF.

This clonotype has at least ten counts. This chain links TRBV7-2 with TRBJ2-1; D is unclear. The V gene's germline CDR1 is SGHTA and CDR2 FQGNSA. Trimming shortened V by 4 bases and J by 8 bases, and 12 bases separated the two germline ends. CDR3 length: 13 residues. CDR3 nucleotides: TGTGCCAGCAGCTCGACAAGTGGGCATGAGCAGTTCTTC. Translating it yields CASSSTSGHEQFF.

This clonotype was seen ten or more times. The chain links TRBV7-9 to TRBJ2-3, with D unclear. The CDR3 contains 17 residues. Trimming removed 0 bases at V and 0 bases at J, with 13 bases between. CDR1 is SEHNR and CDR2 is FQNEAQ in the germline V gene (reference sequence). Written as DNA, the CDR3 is TGTGCCAGCAGCTTAGCGCTCGGGCAGCCTAGCACAGATACGCAGTATTTT. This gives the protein CASSLALGQPSTDTQYF.

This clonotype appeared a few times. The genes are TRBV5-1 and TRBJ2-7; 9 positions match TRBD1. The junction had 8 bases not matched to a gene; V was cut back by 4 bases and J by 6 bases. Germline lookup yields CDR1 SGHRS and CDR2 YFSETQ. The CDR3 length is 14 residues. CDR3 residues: CASSPDRGNCEQYF. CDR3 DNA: TGCGCCAGCAGCCCGGACAGGGGAAACTGCGAGCAGTACTTC.

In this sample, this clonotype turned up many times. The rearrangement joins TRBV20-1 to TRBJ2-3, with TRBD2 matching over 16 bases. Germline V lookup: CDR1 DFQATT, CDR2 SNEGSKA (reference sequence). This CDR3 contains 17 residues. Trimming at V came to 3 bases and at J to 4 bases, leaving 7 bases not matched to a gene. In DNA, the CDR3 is TGCAGTGCTAGGGGACTAGCGGGAGGGCCCTGGTCAGATACGCAGTATTTT. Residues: CSARGLAGGPWSDTQYF.

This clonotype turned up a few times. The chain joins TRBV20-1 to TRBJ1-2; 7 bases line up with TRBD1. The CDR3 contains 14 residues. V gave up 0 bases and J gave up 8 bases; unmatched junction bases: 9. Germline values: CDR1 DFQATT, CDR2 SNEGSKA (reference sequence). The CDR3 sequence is CSARETGALKGYTF. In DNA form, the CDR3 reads TGCAGTGCTAGAGAAACAGGGGCCTTGAAGGGCTACACCTTC.

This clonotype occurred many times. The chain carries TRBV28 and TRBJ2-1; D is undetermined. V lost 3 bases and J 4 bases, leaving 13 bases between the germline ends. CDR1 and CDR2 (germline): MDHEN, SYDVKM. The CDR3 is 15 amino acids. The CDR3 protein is CASSLLSGNYNEQFF. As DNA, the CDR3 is TGTGCCAGCAGTTTGTTATCCGGAAATTACAATGAGCAGTTCTTC.

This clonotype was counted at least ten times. The CDR3 sequence: CASSPFVGGEQFF. Here the CDR3 DNA reads TGTGCCAGCAGCCCCTTCGTCGGGGGGGAGCAGTTCTTC. This chain uses TRBV7-3 with TRBJ2-1; 7 bases align to TRBD2. The CDR3 sequence is 13 residues long. The V and J ends lost 5 bases and 10 bases, in that order; junction bases with no gene match: 8. The germline V gene has CDR1 SGHTA and CDR2 FQGTGA.